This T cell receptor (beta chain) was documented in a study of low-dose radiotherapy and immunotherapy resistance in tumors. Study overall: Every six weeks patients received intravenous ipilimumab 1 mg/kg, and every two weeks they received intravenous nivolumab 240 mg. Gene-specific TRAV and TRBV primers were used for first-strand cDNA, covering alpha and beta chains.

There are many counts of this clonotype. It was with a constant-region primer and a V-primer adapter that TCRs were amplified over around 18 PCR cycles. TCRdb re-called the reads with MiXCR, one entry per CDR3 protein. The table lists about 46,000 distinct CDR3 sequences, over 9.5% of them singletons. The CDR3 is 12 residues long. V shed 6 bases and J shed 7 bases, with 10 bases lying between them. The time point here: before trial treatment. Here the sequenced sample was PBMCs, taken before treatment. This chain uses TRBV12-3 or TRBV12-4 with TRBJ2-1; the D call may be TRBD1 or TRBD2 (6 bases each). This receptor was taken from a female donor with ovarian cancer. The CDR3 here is CASRTGRNEQFF. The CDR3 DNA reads TGTGCCAGCAGAACAGGGAGGAATGAGCAGTTCTTC.